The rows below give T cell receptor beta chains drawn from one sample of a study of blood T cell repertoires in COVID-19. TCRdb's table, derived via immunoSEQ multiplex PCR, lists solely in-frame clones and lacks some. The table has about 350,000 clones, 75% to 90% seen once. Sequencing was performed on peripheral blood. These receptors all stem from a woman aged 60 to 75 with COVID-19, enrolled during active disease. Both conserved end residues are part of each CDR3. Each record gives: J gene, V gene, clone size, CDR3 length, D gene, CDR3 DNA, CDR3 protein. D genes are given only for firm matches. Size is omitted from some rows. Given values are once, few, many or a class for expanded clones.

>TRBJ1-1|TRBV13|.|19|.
TGTGCCAGCAGCTTACCAGTGGACCGCCGGAACGAGGAGGACACTGAAGCTTTCTTT
CASSLPVDRRNEEDTEAFF
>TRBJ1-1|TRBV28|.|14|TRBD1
TGTGCCAGCAGTTTCGGGGGACAGGGCGCTGAAGCTTTCTTT
CASSFGGQGAEAFF
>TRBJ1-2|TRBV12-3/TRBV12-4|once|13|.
TGTGCCAGCAGCTCGGGACTGAACTATGGCTACACCTTC
CASSSGLNYGYTF
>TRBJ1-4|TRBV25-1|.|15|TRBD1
TGTGCCAGCTGGGGTAAGGGGGCAGGTAATGAAAAACTGTTTTTT
CASWGKGAGNEKLFF
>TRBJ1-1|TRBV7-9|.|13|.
TGTGCCAGCAGCTTAGCCGAGGGCACTGAAGCTTTCTTT
CASSLAEGTEAFF
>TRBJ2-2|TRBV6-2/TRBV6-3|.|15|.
TGTGCCAGCAGTTACGTGGGGCCAACCTACGGGGAGCTGTTTTTT
CASSYVGPTYGELFF
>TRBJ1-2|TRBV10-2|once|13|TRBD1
TGCGCCAGTCACACAGGGGGAACGGATGGCTACACCTTC
CASHTGGTDGYTF
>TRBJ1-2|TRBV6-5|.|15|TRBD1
TGTGCCAGCAGTTACAGGGGGACAGGGGTATCTGGCTACACCTTC
CASSYRGTGVSGYTF
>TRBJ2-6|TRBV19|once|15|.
TGTGCCAGTAGTCGGGGGAGCTCTGGGGCCAACGTCCTGACTTTC
CASSRGSSGANVLTF
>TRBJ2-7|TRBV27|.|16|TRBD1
TGTGCCAGCAGTCATAAACCGGGACAGAGTTCCTACGAGCAGTACTTC
CASSHKPGQSSYEQYF
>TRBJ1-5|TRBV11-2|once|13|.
TGTGCCAGCAGCTTACATGTCAGTCAGCCCCAGCATTTT
CASSLHVSQPQHF
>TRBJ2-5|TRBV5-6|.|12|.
TGTGCCAGCAGCTTGTATACTGAGACCCAGTACTTC
CASSLYTETQYF
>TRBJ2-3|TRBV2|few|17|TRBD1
TGTGCCAGCAGGGTCGGTCGACAGGGGGGTGGCACAGATACGCAGTATTTT
CASRVGRQGGGTDTQYF
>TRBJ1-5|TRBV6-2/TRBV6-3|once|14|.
TGTGCCAGCAGTTTTTTCGGTAGCAATCAGCCCCAGCATTTT
CASSFFGSNQPQHF
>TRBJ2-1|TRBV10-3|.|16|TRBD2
TGTGCCATCACCGCTGTTAGCGGGGGCTCCTACAATGAGCAGTTCTTC
CAITAVSGGSYNEQFF
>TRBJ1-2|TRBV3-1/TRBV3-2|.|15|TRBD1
TGTGCCAGCAGCCAAGGGACAGGATATAACTATGGCTACACCTTC
CASSQGTGYNYGYTF
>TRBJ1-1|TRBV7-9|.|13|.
TGTGCCAGCAGCTTGGTAGTGAACACTGAAGCTTTCTTT
CASSLVVNTEAFF
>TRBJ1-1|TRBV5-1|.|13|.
TGCGCCAGCAGCTCAGGGGAGTACACTGAAGCTTTCTTT
CASSSGEYTEAFF
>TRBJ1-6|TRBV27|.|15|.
TGTGCCAGCAGTTCCTCGAGCTCCTATAATTCACCCCTCCACTTT
CASSSSSSYNSPLHF
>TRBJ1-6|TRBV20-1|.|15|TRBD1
TGCAGTGCTAGTCAAAATGGACAGGGGGATTCACCCCTCCACTTT
CSASQNGQGDSPLHF
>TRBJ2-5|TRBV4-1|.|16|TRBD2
TGCGCCAGCAGCCAACCACTAGCGGCCCCCGACGAGACCCAGTACTTC
CASSQPLAAPDETQYF
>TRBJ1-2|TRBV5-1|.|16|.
TGCGCCAGCAGCTACCGGGACACCTCGTTAGACTATGGCTACACCTTC
CASSYRDTSLDYGYTF
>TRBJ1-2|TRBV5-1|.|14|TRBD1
TGCGCCAGCAGCTCACAGGGGGCCGACTATGGCTACACCTTC
CASSSQGADYGYTF
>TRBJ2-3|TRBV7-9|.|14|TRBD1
TGTGCCAGCAGGAGACAGGGGGGTACAGATACGCAGTATTTT
CASRRQGGTDTQYF
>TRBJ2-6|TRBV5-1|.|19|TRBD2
TGCGCCAGCAGCCCCCTTTCGTTCGGGGGGGCGGCTGGGGCCAACGTCCTGACTTTC
CASSPLSFGGAAGANVLTF
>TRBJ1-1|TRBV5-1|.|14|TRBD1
TGCGCCAGCAGCTTGGCAACAGGGGGCACTGAAGCTTTCTTT
CASSLATGGTEAFF
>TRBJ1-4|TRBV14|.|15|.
TGTGCCAGCAGCCGGTGGGGTGGGGGCAATGAAAAACTGTTTTTT
CASSRWGGGNEKLFF
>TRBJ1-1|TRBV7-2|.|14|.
TGTGCCAGCAGCTTAGGGGTGATAGCGGCTGAAGCTTTCTTT
CASSLGVIAAEAFF
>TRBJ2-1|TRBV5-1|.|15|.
TGCGCCAGCAGCCTAGGACAAGGCACGTACAATGAGCAGTTCTTC
CASSLGQGTYNEQFF
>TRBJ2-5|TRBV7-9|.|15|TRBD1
TGTGCCAGCAGGGGCATAGGGACAGCCCAAGAGACCCAGTACTTC
CASRGIGTAQETQYF
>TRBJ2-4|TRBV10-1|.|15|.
TGCGCCAGCAGTGATGGGTTAGGGACAAAGAACATTCAGTACTTC
CASSDGLGTKNIQYF
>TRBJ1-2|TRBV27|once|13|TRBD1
TGTGCCGTAGGGACAGGGGCTAACTATGGCTACACCTTC
CAVGTGANYGYTF
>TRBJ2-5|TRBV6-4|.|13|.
TGTGCCAGCAGTGACCAACGGGGAGAGACCCAGTACTTC
CASSDQRGETQYF
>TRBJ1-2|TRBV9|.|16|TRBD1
TGTGCCAGCAGCGCAGTTCCGACAGGGACCTTCTATGGCTACACCTTC
CASSAVPTGTFYGYTF
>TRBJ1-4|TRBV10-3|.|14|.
TGTGCCATCAGGCGAAGTACAACTAATGAAAAACTGTTTTTT
CAIRRSTTNEKLFF
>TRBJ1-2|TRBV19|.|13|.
TGTGCCACCGGATCGGGGTTTAACTATGGCTACACCTTC
CATGSGFNYGYTF
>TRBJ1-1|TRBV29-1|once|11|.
TGCAGCGTTACAGGGTTCTCTGAAGCTTTCTTT
CSVTGFSEAFF
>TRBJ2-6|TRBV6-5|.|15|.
TGTGCCAGCAGCCTAGAAGGCTCTGGGGCCAACGTCCTGACTTTC
CASSLEGSGANVLTF
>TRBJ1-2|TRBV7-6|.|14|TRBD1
TGTGCCAGCAGCTTAGATGCAGGGGGCGGGGGCTACACCTTC
CASSLDAGGGGYTF
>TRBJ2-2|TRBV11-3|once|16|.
TGTGCCAGCAGCTTAGATCTTAGAGGGCTGGGCGGGGAGCTGTTTTTT
CASSLDLRGLGGELFF
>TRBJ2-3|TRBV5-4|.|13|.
TGTGCCGGCGGGGAAAAGGGCGCAGATACGCAGTATTTT
CAGGEKGADTQYF
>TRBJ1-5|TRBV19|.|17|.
TGTGCCAGTAGTGTCCGGCCCGGACAGTCCGAAGCCCAGCCCCAGCATTTT
CASSVRPGQSEAQPQHF
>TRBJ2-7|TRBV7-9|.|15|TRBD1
TGTGCCAGCAGCTTAGCGGTCGGACAGGGTGGCGAGCAGTACTTC
CASSLAVGQGGEQYF
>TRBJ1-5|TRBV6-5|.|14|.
TGTGCCAGCGGCTGGGTAGGGGGCAATCAGCCCCAGCATTTT
CASGWVGGNQPQHF
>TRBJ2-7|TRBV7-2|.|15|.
TGTGCCAGCAGCTTAGCGCAGGGAGGCTCCTACGAGCAGTACTTC
CASSLAQGGSYEQYF
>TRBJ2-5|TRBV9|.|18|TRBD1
TGTGCCAGCAGCCCCCAGGTTTTCGGGACAGGGTTACAAGAGACCCAGTACTTC
CASSPQVFGTGLQETQYF
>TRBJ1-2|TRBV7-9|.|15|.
TGTGCCAGCAGCTTAGGCCAGGATTCCCTTTATGGCTACACCTTC
CASSLGQDSLYGYTF